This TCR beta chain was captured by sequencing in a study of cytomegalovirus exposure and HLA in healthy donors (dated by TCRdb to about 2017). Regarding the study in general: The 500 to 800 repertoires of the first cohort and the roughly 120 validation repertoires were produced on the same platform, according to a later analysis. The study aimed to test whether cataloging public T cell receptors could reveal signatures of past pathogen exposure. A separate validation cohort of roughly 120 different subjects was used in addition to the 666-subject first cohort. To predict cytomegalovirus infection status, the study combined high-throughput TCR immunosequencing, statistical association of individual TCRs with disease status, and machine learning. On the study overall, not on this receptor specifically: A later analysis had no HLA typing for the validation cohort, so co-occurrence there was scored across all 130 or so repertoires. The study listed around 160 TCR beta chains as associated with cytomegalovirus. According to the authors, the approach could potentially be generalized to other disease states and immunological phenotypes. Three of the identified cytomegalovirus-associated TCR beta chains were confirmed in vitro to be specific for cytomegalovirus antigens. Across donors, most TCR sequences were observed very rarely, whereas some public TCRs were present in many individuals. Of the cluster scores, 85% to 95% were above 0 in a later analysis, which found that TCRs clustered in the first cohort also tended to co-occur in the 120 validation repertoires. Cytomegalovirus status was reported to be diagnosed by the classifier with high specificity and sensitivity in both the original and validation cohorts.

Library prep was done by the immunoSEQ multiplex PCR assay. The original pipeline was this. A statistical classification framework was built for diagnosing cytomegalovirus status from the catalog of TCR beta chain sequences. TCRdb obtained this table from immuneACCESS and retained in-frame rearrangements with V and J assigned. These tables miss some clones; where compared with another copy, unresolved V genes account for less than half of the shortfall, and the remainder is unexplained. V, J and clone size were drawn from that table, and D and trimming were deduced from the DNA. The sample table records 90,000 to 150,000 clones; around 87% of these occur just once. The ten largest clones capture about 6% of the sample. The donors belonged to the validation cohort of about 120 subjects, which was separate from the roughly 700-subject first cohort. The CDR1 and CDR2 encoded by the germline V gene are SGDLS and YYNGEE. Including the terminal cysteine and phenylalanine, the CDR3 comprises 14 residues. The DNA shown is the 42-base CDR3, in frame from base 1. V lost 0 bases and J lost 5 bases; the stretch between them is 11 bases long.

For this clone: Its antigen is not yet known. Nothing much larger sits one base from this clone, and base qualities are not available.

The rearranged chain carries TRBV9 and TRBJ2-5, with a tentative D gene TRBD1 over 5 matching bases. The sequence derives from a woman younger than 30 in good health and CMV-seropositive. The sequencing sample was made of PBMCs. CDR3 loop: CASSVATGEETQYF. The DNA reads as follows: TGTGCCAGCAGCGTAGCAACAGGAGAGGAGACCCAGTACTTC.